This T cell receptor (beta chain) was identified in a study of blood T cell repertoires in COVID-19. Here immunoSEQ multiplex PCR was the method, and the copy in TCRdb shows in-frame clones only, minus some. The sample holds roughly 38,000 clones, around 80% seen once. Sequencing input: peripheral blood. This sequence originates from a man aged 55 to 70 with COVID-19, enrolled during active disease.

CDR3 residues: CASSQAETGVGQPQHF. The CDR3, as DNA: TGCGCCAGCAGCCAAGCCGAGACAGGGGTGGGTCAGCCCCAGCATTTT. This chain links TRBV4-1 with TRBJ1-5; 8 bases are shared with TRBD1. Germline trimming cut 1 base from V and 6 bases from J; bases unmatched to any gene: 8. The CDR3 length is 16 residues. CDR1 is MGHRA, CDR2 YSYEKL, per germline.